This T cell receptor beta chain derives from a study of CD8 T cells in ankylosing spondylitis. Germline V lookup: CDR1 SGHTA, CDR2 FQGNSA. The CDR3 is 15 residues long. Trimming removed 2 bases from V and 5 bases from J, with 13 bases in between. TCRdb passed the 5' RACE reads through MiXCR, listing each CDR3 protein once. This table holds 250,000 to 400,000 distinct CDR3 sequences, roughly 11% found once. A few counts support this clonotype. What it recognizes is unknown. General observations from the study: Disease-linked clones reportedly showed significant enrichment in matched ankylosing spondylitis synovial fluid. Disease-associated clones were CD8+ and fairly uncommon in peripheral blood.

The clonotype originates from a female donor with ankylosing spondylitis or in good health (not recorded which). The sequenced sample consisted of blood, either unsorted or a sorted T cell fraction (not recorded which). The V call is TRBV7-2, the J call TRBJ2-1; D gene ambiguous. DNA for the CDR3: TGTGCCAGCAGCTTATTTCGTAGGGTAGACAATGAGCAGTTCTTC. Protein sequence: CASSLFRRVDNEQFF.